The rows below give T cell receptor beta chains drawn from one sample of a study of T cell responses to AZD1222 COVID-19 vaccine. Here immunoSEQ multiplex PCR was the method, and the copy in TCRdb shows in-frame clones only, minus some. Here the sample spans some 130,000 clones, 90% being singletons. Sequencing used peripheral blood, obtained on day 0 of AZD1222 vaccination. Source of these receptors: an adult in good health. Each CDR3 is given with its conserved first and last residue. Each record gives: V gene, clone size, J gene, D gene, CDR3 DNA, CDR3 protein. A D gene is named only where the DNA matches it firmly. Only part of the rows carry a size: once, few, many, or a class if the clone is expanded.

>TRBV30|.|TRBJ1-3|.
TGTGCCTGGAGTGAAGGGAGCGGGGGAAACACCATATATTTT
CAWSEGSGGNTIYF
>TRBV6-5|.|TRBJ2-7|TRBD1
TGTGCCAGCAGTCCATTGGGACAGCTCTCCTACGAGCAGTACTTC
CASSPLGQLSYEQYF
>TRBV9|.|TRBJ1-4|.
TGTGCCAGCAGCCCCGGCCTGGGGTTTGGGGAAAAACTGTTTTTT
CASSPGLGFGEKLFF
>TRBV28|.|TRBJ2-7|.
TGTGCCAGCACGGGGGCAGACGGATACTACGAGCAGTACTTC
CASTGADGYYEQYF
>TRBV7-2|.|TRBJ2-1|TRBD2
TGTGCCAGCAGCGAGGGACTAGCTTTCAATGAGCAGTTCTTC
CASSEGLAFNEQFF
>TRBV5-4|few|TRBJ2-2|.
TGTGCCAGCAGCTTGATGTCGTCAGGTCTTTCCGGGGAGCTGTTTTTT
CASSLMSSGLSGELFF
>TRBV10-1|.|TRBJ2-3|TRBD2
TGCGCCAGCAGTCGGACTAGAAGGGATACGCAGTATTTT
CASSRTRRDTQYF
>TRBV4-1|.|TRBJ2-6|.
TGCGCCAGCAGCCTACCCAAACGGACACCCTCTGGGGCCAACGTCCTGACTTTC
CASSLPKRTPSGANVLTF
>TRBV21-1|.|TRBJ2-1|.
TGTGCCAGCAGCAAAGTTCCCAGGGGGCTAAGGAATGAGCAGTTCTTC
CASSKVPRGLRNEQFF
>TRBV10-3|.|TRBJ1-2|TRBD1
TGTGCCACAGCCGGGGACAGGGGACGTGGCTACACCTTC
CATAGDRGRGYTF
>TRBV19|.|TRBJ2-3|TRBD2
TGTGCCAGTAGTATAGATCAGCGGGGGGGACCCCTGGATACGCAGTATTTT
CASSIDQRGGPLDTQYF
>TRBV28|.|TRBJ1-2|.
TGTGCCAGCAGTTTATCCTTCGTCGGGCTCTATGGCTACACCTTC
CASSLSFVGLYGYTF
>TRBV12-5|.|TRBJ1-2|TRBD1
TGTGCTAGTGGCTTGGACAGGTCGAATGGCTACACCTTC
CASGLDRSNGYTF
>TRBV28|.|TRBJ1-2|.
TGTGCCAGCAGTTTTGGCGGGGGCTACACCTTC
CASSFGGGYTF
>TRBV3-1/TRBV3-2|.|TRBJ2-5|.
TGTGCCAGCAGCCAAGGATGGCGGGACCAAGAGACCCAGTACTTC
CASSQGWRDQETQYF
>TRBV5-1|.|TRBJ2-2|.
TGCGCCAGCAGCTTGTCACAGAACACCGGGGAGCTGTTTTTT
CASSLSQNTGELFF
>TRBV7-9|.|TRBJ1-2|.
TGTGCCAGCAGCTTACAGGGTCCCTTTGGCTACACCTTC
CASSLQGPFGYTF